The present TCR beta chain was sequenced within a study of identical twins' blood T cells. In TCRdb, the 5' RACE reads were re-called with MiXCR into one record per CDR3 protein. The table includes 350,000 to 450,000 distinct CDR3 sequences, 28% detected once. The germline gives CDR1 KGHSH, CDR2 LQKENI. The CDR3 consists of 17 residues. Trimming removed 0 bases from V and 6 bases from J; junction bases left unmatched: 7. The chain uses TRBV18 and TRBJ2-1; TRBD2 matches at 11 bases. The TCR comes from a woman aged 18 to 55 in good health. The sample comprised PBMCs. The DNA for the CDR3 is TGTGCCAGCTCACCACCTTTAGCGGGAGGGTCGGGCAATGAGCAGTTCTTC. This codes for CASSPPLAGGSGNEQFF.